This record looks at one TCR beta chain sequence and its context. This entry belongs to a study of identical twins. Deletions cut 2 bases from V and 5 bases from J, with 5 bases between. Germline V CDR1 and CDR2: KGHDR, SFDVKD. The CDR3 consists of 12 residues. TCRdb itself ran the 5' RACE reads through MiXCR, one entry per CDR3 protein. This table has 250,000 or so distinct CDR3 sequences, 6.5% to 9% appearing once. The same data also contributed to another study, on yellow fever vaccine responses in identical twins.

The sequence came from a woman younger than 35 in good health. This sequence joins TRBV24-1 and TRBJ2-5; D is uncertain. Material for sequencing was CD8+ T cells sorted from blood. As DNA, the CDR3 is TGTGCCACCAGTGATTGGGGTGAGACCCAGTACTTC. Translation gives CATSDWGETQYF.